One sample yielded the 27 T cell receptor beta chains listed below, sequenced in a study of technical replicates of blood from several donors. Sequencing was performed with immunoSEQ multiplex PCR; in TCRdb, only in-frame clones are kept and a portion is missing. This table holds about 93,000 clones, roughly 96% found once. Material for sequencing was T cells isolated from PBMCs. These receptor sequences come from a human donor in good health.

The gene calls are TRBV19 and TRBJ1-1; 7 bases agree with TRBD1. The germline gives CDR1 LNHDA, CDR2 SQIVND (reference sequence). The CDR3 is 15 residues long. V trimming: 4 bases; J trimming: 2 bases; junction bases outside the gene matches: 7. CDR3 bases: TGTGCCAGTAGTACCGCCCGGGACAGTAACACTGAAGCTTTCTTT. It yields the protein CASSTARDSNTEAFF.

The J gene is TRBJ1-4, the V gene TRBV4-1, with D tentatively TRBD1 (6 bases). This CDR3 contains 15 residues. Germline V gene lookup returns CDR1 MGHRA and CDR2 YSYEKL. The germline V and J ends were trimmed by 0 bases and 10 bases, with 15 bases remaining between them. CDR3 residues: CASSQDPQGRAKLFF. DNA for the CDR3: TGCGCCAGCAGCCAAGATCCCCAGGGGCGGGCAAAACTGTTTTTT.

The gene calls are TRBV7-6 and TRBJ2-7; 8 bases line up with TRBD1. Germline CDR1 and CDR2: SGHVS and FNYEAQ. V shed 5 bases and J 5 bases; nucleotides not matched to a gene: 11. CDR3 length: 15 residues. The CDR3 sequence: CASSPRQGFGDEQYF. The DNA of the CDR3 is TGTGCCAGCAGCCCAAGACAGGGGTTCGGAGACGAGCAGTACTTC.

The count of this clone is one. The chain employs TRBV5-1 and TRBJ2-1; 13 bases line up with TRBD2. This CDR3 is 15 amino acids long. J was trimmed by 8 bases and V by 4 bases; bases with no gene match: 6. Germline V gene sequence: CDR1 SGHRS, CDR2 YFSETQ. CDR3 DNA: TGCGCCAGCAGCCCCACTAGCGGGGGGGTAGATGAGCAGTTCTTC. This sequence encodes CASSPTSGGVDEQFF. The full variable domain, its missing parts supplied by reference TRBV5-1 and TRBJ2-1, is KAGVTQTPRYLIKTRGQQVTLSCSPISGHRSVSWYQQTPGQGLQFLFEYFSETQRNKGNFPGRFSGRQFSNSRSEMNVSTLELGDSALYLCASSPTSGGVDEQFFGPGTRLTVL.

V usage is TRBV7-9 and J usage is TRBJ1-6; D uncertain. Trimming cost V 0 bases and J 8 bases, with 8 bases left between them. Germline CDR1 and CDR2: SEHNR and FQNEAQ (reference sequence). The CDR3 loop spans 14 amino acids. The CDR3: CASSLAAAYSPLHF. The CDR3 DNA follows: TGTGCCAGCAGCTTAGCGGCCGCCTATTCACCCCTCCACTTT.

This sequence joins TRBV15 and TRBJ2-7; 10 bases align to TRBD2. Germline CDR1 and CDR2: LNHNV and YYDKDF (reference sequence). This CDR3 region has 17 residues. V lost 3 bases and J lost 3; bases outside the gene matches: 11. The CDR3 DNA follows: TGTGCCACCAGCAGTAGGGGGAAGCGGGAGGGATTCTACGAGCAGTACTTC. Translating gives CATSSRGKREGFYEQYF.

The V call is TRBV19, the J call TRBJ1-2, with 7 bases matching TRBD1. Germline CDR1 and CDR2: LNHDA and SQIVND (reference sequence). CDR3 size: 15 residues. V trimming: 8 bases; J trimming: 8 bases; junction bases outside the gene matches: 17. CDR3 loop: CASSPTQGVSRGYTF. CDR3 DNA: TGTGCCAGTTCACCAACCCAGGGGGTGTCTCGAGGCTACACCTTC.

The rearrangement uses TRBV30 and TRBJ1-4; 7 bases agree with TRBD1. J was trimmed by 7 bases and V by 2 bases; bases with no gene match: 7. CDR3 length equals 14 residues. CDR1 is GTSNPN and CDR2 is SVGIG in the germline V gene (reference sequence). The CDR3 coding sequence is TGTGCCTGGAGTCGAATAGAGGGGGCTGAAAAACTGTTTTTT. Its translation: CAWSRIEGAEKLFF.

V usage is TRBV7-6 and J usage is TRBJ2-7, with 8 nucleotides matching TRBD1. Trimming took 5 bases from V and 8 from J; bases not matched to a gene: 17. The CDR3 sequence is 16 residues long. CDR1 is SGHVS and CDR2 is FNYEAQ in the germline V gene. CDR3 region: CASSSGQGFHGKQQYF. CDR3 DNA: TGTGCCAGCAGCAGCGGACAGGGCTTCCATGGTAAACAGCAGTACTTC.

This chain links TRBV14 with TRBJ1-4, with a tentative D call TRBD1 (5 bases). V was shortened by 3 bases and J by 5 bases, with 13 bases between the two germline ends. CDR1 is SGHDN, CDR2 FVKESK, per germline. The length of the CDR3 is 15 residues. The DNA of the CDR3 is TGTGCCAGCAGCCAGGGCCGGGGGAAGAATGAAAAACTGTTTTTT. It encodes CASSQGRGKNEKLFF.

The chain uses TRBV30 and TRBJ1-4; tentatively, D is TRBD1 (6 bases). The CDR3 loop spans 15 amino acids. CDR1 and CDR2 (germline): GTSNPN, SVGIG (reference sequence). V was trimmed by 2 bases and J by 4 bases, leaving 14 bases between them. CDR3 sequence: CAWSQSGAYNEKLFF. CDR3 in DNA: TGTGCCTGGAGTCAGTCAGGGGCCTATAATGAAAAACTGTTTTTT. Full variable domain (rest looked up from reference TRBV30 and TRBJ1-4): SQTIHQWPATLVQPVGSPLSLECTVEGTSNPNLYWYRQAAGRGLQLLFYSVGIGQISSEVPQNLSASRPQDRQFILSSKKLLLSDSGFYLCAWSQSGAYNEKLFFGSGTQLSVL.

The chain couples TRBV5-1 to TRBJ2-5, with D perhaps TRBD2 (5 bases). The CDR3 has 13 amino acids. Trimming stripped 4 bases from V and 2 bases from J, with 9 bases between. CDR1 is SGHRS and CDR2 is YFSETQ in the germline V gene. The CDR3 DNA sequence: TGCGCCAGCAGCCGGCGGGTACAAGAGACCCAGTACTTC. Its translation is CASSRRVQETQYF. The whole variable domain, remainder taken from reference TRBV5-1 and TRBJ2-5, is KAGVTQTPRYLIKTRGQQVTLSCSPISGHRSVSWYQQTPGQGLQFLFEYFSETQRNKGNFPGRFSGRQFSNSRSEMNVSTLELGDSALYLCASSRRVQETQYFGPGTRLLVL.

The rearrangement joins TRBV2 to TRBJ1-3; no reliable D call. Between the trimmed V and J ends, which lost 6 bases and 0 bases, there was a span of 6 bases. In germline, CDR1 is SNHLY, CDR2 FYNNEI. The CDR3 consists of 13 residues. The CDR3 spells CASSVSSGNTIYF. In DNA form, the CDR3 reads TGTGCCAGCAGCGTTAGCTCTGGAAACACCATATATTTT.

The chain employs TRBV13 and TRBJ2-7; 7 bases map to TRBD1. Trimming removed 5 bases from V and 1 base from J; junction bases left unmatched: 14. Germline assignment: CDR1 PRHDT and CDR2 FYEKMQ (reference sequence). The CDR3 spans 17 residues. CDR3 region: CASSPPATGTASYEQYF. DNA of the CDR3: TGTGCCAGCAGCCCCCCAGCTACCGGGACAGCTTCCTACGAGCAGTACTTC.

This chain uses TRBV9 with TRBJ1-3; D remains unclear. The V gene lost 2 bases and the J gene lost 0 bases, with 9 bases spanning the gap. This CDR3 has 15 amino acids. The V gene's germline CDR1 is SGDLS and CDR2 YYNGEE. The CDR3 here is CASSVGTNSGNTIYF. CDR3 bases: TGTGCCAGCAGCGTGGGCACCAACTCTGGAAACACCATATATTTT.

This chain links TRBV30 with TRBJ1-3, with TRBD1 as a possible D gene (5 bases). In germline, CDR1 is GTSNPN, CDR2 SVGIG (reference sequence). The CDR3 runs 14 residues. Trimming left V 0 bases short and J 9 bases short, with 15 bases between. CDR3 coding DNA: TGTGCCTGGAGTGTAATTTCGAGGGGAGGCACCATATATTTT. Its translation: CAWSVISRGGTIYF.

V is TRBV4-1 and J is TRBJ2-5; weak D call: TRBD2 (7 bases). Trimming stripped 3 bases from V and 4 bases from J, with 24 bases between. The CDR3 is 18 amino acids. Germline V gene data show CDR1 as MGHRA and CDR2 as YSYEKL. The CDR3 sequence: CASSQGRSGRGGGETQYF. CDR3 nucleotide sequence: TGCGCCAGCAGCCAGGGAAGGTCCGGACGGGGAGGGGGAGAGACCCAGTACTTC.

The chain joins TRBV7-9 to TRBJ1-6; the D gene is possibly TRBD1 (5 bases). The germline V gene has CDR1 SEHNR and CDR2 FQNEAQ (reference sequence). The CDR3 sequence is 13 residues long. Trimming shortened V by 1 base and J by 13 bases, and 11 bases separated the two germline ends. CDR3 nucleotide sequence: TGTGCCAGCAGCTTAGGCGGGGGATCCCCCCTCCACTTT. Translated, it gives CASSLGGGSPLHF.

The rearrangement uses TRBV29-1 and TRBJ1-2, with D perhaps matching TRBD1 (6 bases). V dropped 6 bases and J dropped 5 bases, with 19 bases sitting between them. The germline CDR1 and CDR2 sequences are SQVTM and ANQGSEA. The CDR3 is 14 residues long. The CDR3 reads CSVAIRGADYGYTF. The CDR3 DNA reads as TGCAGCGTAGCTATCAGGGGCGCAGATTATGGCTACACCTTC.

The chain has TRBV7-9 and TRBJ2-5; D is perhaps TRBD1 (6 bases). Trimming cost V 2 bases and J 0 bases, with 16 bases left between them. The CDR3 extends over 17 amino acids. Per the germline V gene, CDR1 is SEHNR and CDR2 is FQNEAQ (reference sequence). The CDR3 DNA sequence: TGTGCCAGCAGCTTATGGGGGCAGGAAGGGTACCAAGAGACCCAGTACTTC. Protein sequence: CASSLWGQEGYQETQYF. Full variable domain (outside the CDR3, taken from reference TRBV7-9 and TRBJ2-5): DTGVSQNPRHKITKRGQNVTFRCDPISEHNRLYWYRQTLGQGPEFLTYFQNEAQLEKSRLLSDRFSAERPKGSFSTLEIQRTEQGDSAMYLCASSLWGQEGYQETQYFGPGTRLLVL.

V is TRBV27 and J is TRBJ2-5, with 9 bases aligning to TRBD1. The CDR3 extends over 15 amino acids. Germline V gene sequence: CDR1 MNHEY, CDR2 SMNVEV (reference sequence). V shed 5 bases, J shed 4 bases, and the junction held 8 bases outside the gene matches. As DNA, the CDR3 is TGTGCCAGCAGTCCCTTGGACAGGGGCCTAGAGACCCAGTACTTC. The encoded protein is CASSPLDRGLETQYF.

This chain joins TRBV7-9 and TRBJ2-6; tentative D call: TRBD1 (6 bases). Trimming left V 1 base short and J 0 bases short, with 16 bases between. This CDR3 is built from 19 residues. CDR1 and CDR2 from the germline V gene are SEHNR and FQNEAQ (reference sequence). The CDR3 loop is CASSLGHLDSVSGANVLTF. Written as DNA, the CDR3 is TGTGCCAGCAGCTTAGGTCACTTGGACAGCGTCTCTGGGGCCAACGTCCTGACTTTC.

The CDR3 spells CASSGTGDTEAFF. The CDR3 DNA follows: TGTGCCAGCAGCGGGACAGGGGACACTGAAGCTTTCTTT. The V gene is TRBV6-5, the J gene TRBJ1-1; 10 bases are shared with TRBD1. With 6 bases clipped from V and 3 bases from J, the junction kept 1 base outside the gene matches. This CDR3 contains 13 residues. Per the germline V gene, CDR1 is MNHEY and CDR2 is SVGAGI.

This chain links TRBV7-8 with TRBJ2-1, with D tentatively TRBD2 (5 bases). The germline CDR1 and CDR2 sequences are SGHVS and FQNEAQ. Deletions cut 5 bases from V and 12 bases from J, with 20 bases between. This CDR3 region has 14 residues. The CDR3: CASSPVRDGRAQFF. The CDR3 DNA is TGTGCCAGCAGCCCCGTGAGGGATGGTCGCGCGCAGTTCTTC.

For the CDR3, the DNA is TGTGCCAGCTGGTTCCAGGTGGGGCCGAGTACCACTGAAGCTTTCTTT. Amino acids: CASWFQVGPSTTEAFF. The J gene is TRBJ1-1, the V gene TRBV18; possible D gene TRBD1, 5 bases. V gave up 7 bases and J gave up 4 bases, with 22 bases separating them. Germline CDR1 KGHSH, CDR2 LQKENI. The CDR3 runs to 16 residues.

The chain employs TRBV29-1 and TRBJ2-1, with 10 positions matching TRBD2. The CDR3 runs 14 residues. CDR1 and CDR2 from the germline V gene are SQVTM and ANQGSEA. J was trimmed by 6 bases and V by 5 bases; bases with no gene match: 7. In DNA form, the CDR3 reads TGCAGCGTTACGACTAGCGGGCTGCCCAATGAGCAGTTCTTC. Protein: CSVTTSGLPNEQFF.

The chain joins TRBV6-5 to TRBJ2-5, with 8 bases aligning to TRBD2. Germline V CDR1 and CDR2: MNHEY, SVGAGI. This CDR3 comprises 14 residues. With 6 bases clipped from V and 4 bases from J, the junction kept 7 bases outside the gene matches. CDR3 nucleotide sequence: TGTGCCAGCAGCCGCCGGCGGGAGGCAGAGACCCAGTACTTC. This sequence encodes CASSRRREAETQYF.